The clone carrying this T cell receptor (beta chain) was recorded a few times. Its antigen is not known. The whole isolated RNA underwent reverse transcription, so sequencing captured expressed TCRB transcripts. TCRdb's table, derived via immunoSEQ multiplex PCR, lists solely in-frame clones and lacks some. The sample lists about 900,000 clones, roughly 17% occurring once. The sample comes from a study of beta chain features in type 1 diabetes. Points from the study as a whole: Because the template was cDNA, high-expressing cells might be over-represented. PCR, the amplification step, might favor shorter templates, equally in patients and controls.

Donors underwent one heparinised blood draw, 100 to 150 mL on average. The source material was naive CD4+ T cells from blood. This TCR came from a woman in her late teens or twenties in good health.

CDR3 nucleotide sequence: TGTGCCAGCAGCGCCAGGGATGTAGGGACCCAGTACTTC. It codes for CASSARDVGTQYF. This sequence joins TRBV7-8 and TRBJ2-5; D is possibly TRBD1 (5 bases). Trimming cost V 5 bases and J 7 bases, with 14 bases left between them. Germline V lookup: CDR1 SGHVS, CDR2 FQNEAQ. This CDR3 is built from 13 residues.